This T cell receptor (beta chain) emerged from a study of blood T cell dynamics during melanoma immunotherapy. Germline trimming cut 6 bases from V and 11 bases from J; bases unmatched to any gene: 18. Germline CDR1 is ENHRY and CDR2 is SYGVKD. The CDR3 runs 16 residues. Time point denoted: week 3, after first cycle of checkpoint inhibitor. Clones were sequenced by immunoSEQ multiplex PCR, and TCRdb holds only the in-frame ones, with some missing. The table lists approximately 28,000 clones, approximately 80% of them singletons. This receptor was obtained from a human donor with melanoma. V usage is TRBV10-3 and J usage is TRBJ2-5; 10 bases match TRBD1. The specimen comprised blood, sampled from a patient treated with checkpoint blockade. CDR3 region: CAISHFSGTGEQEQYF. The CDR3 nucleotides read TGTGCCATCAGCCATTTTTCCGGGACAGGGGAGCAAGAGCAGTACTTC.